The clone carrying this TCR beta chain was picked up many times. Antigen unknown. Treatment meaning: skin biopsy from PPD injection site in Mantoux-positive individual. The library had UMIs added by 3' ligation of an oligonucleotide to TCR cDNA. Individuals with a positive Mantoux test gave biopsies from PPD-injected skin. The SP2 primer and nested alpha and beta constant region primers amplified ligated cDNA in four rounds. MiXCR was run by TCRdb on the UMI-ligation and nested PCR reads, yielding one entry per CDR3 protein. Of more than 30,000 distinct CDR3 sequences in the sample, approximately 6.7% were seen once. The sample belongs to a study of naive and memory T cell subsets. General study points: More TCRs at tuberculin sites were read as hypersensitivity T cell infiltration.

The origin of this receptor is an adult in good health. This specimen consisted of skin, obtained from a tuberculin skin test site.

The CDR3, as DNA: TGCGCCAGCAGCTTGGATTTTGTGGGGGCTGGGGCCAACGTCCTGACTTTC. It codes for CASSLDFVGAGANVLTF. The V gene is TRBV5-1, the J gene TRBJ2-6, with D perhaps assigned TRBD1 or TRBD2 (5 bases each). There are 17 residues in the CDR3. Per the germline V gene, CDR1 is SGHRS and CDR2 is YFSETQ. Trimming shortened V by 0 bases and J by 2 bases, and 12 bases separated the two germline ends.